These 18 T cell receptor beta chains originate from one sample sequenced in a study of shared clonotypes between healthy human individuals. TCRdb keeps only in-frame clones here, not all; method: immunoSEQ multiplex PCR. Of around 940,000 clones listed, approximately 80% were seen once; the top ten hold over 1.3%. The specimen was memory CD4+ T cells sorted from blood. Noted subset: CD45RA-negative fraction. The receptors were sampled from a man between 18 and 29 years old in good health.

This clone came up many times. The chain is built from TRBV6-1 and TRBJ2-7; no clear D gene. Germline V CDR1 and CDR2: MNHNS, SASEGT. CDR3 length: 12 amino acids. V was clipped by 3 bases and J by 6 bases, with 9 bases between them. The CDR3, as DNA: TGTGCCAGCAGTGATTCTGGGTTCGAGCAGTACTTC. As protein: CASSDSGFEQYF.

The chain combines TRBV7-8 with TRBJ1-5; a possible D gene is TRBD1 (5 bases). Germline V lookup: CDR1 SGHVS, CDR2 FQNEAQ. V dropped 3 bases and J dropped 0 bases, with 9 bases sitting between them. The CDR3 covers 15 residues. The CDR3 DNA is TGTGCCAGCAGCTTTATAGGGGTTAGCAATCAGCCCCAGCATTTT. Its translation: CASSFIGVSNQPQHF.

This sequence joins TRBV2 and TRBJ1-6; tentatively, D is TRBD1 (6 bases). V lost 2 bases, J lost 6 bases, and 14 bases lay in between. Germline V gene sequence: CDR1 SNHLY, CDR2 FYNNEI. This CDR3 is 16 amino acids long. The CDR3 region is CASSETRGAPNSPLHF. For the CDR3, the DNA is TGTGCCAGCAGTGAAACCAGGGGAGCACCTAATTCACCCCTCCACTTT.

The rearrangement links TRBV9 to TRBJ1-6; perhaps TRBD1 as D (5 bases). The CDR3 is made up of 13 amino acids. Deletions cut 1 base from V and 14 bases from J, with 13 bases between. Germline-derived CDR1 and CDR2 are SGDLS and YYNGEE. The CDR3 loop is CASSVIGGAALHF. Here the CDR3 DNA reads TGTGCCAGCAGCGTAATAGGCGGGGCCGCCCTCCACTTT. The complete variable domain, with remaining parts taken from reference TRBV9 and TRBJ1-6, reads DSGVTQTPKHLITATGQRVTLRCSPRSGDLSVYWYQQSLDQGLQFLIQYYNGEERAKGNILERFSAQQFPDLHSELNLSSLELGDSALYFCASSVIGGAALHFGNGTRLTVT.

The CDR3 sequence is CASSQPHPHDRVLGYEQYF. CDR3 bases: TGCGCCAGCAGTCAACCCCATCCCCACGACAGGGTGTTAGGGTACGAGCAGTACTTC. This chain links TRBV23-1 with TRBJ2-7; 7 bases match TRBD1. TRBV23-1 is marked as an open reading frame, function uncertain. The CDR3 has 19 amino acids. V shed 2 bases and J 4 bases; nucleotides not matched to a gene: 20.

This chain joins TRBV18 and TRBJ2-3; D ambiguous. The CDR3 sequence is 14 residues long. Trimming stripped 3 bases from V and 2 bases from J, with 9 bases between. The germline gives CDR1 KGHSH, CDR2 LQKENI. CDR3 DNA: TGTGCCAGCTCACCGGCCAGCCTCACAGATACGCAGTATTTT. Translated, it gives CASSPASLTDTQYF.

Only a few counts were recorded for this clone. The chain uses TRBV7-9 and TRBJ2-3; D might be TRBD1 (5 bases). Germline assignment: CDR1 SEHNR and CDR2 FQNEAQ (reference sequence). This CDR3 comprises 16 residues. Trimming removed 8 bases from V and 6 bases from J, with 24 bases in between. The CDR3 nucleotides read TGTGCCAGCTTGATGAGGCAGGGTGGAATATGGGATACGCAGTATTTT. Its protein product is CASLMRQGGIWDTQYF.

The rearrangement joins TRBV7-9 to TRBJ1-2; D may be TRBD1 (6 bases). V was clipped by 1 base and J by 6 bases, with 12 bases between them. CDR3 length: 14 residues. Per germline, CDR1 SEHNR and CDR2 FQNEAQ (reference sequence). The CDR3 DNA is TGTGCCAGCAGCTTAGACGCTAGGGGGAATGGCTACACCTTC. Its translation: CASSLDARGNGYTF.

The chain couples TRBV7-9 to TRBJ1-1; D gene unclear. CDR1 is SEHNR and CDR2 is FQNEAQ in the germline V gene (reference sequence). V gave up 1 base and J gave up 1 base, with 7 bases separating them. This CDR3 comprises 14 residues. This CDR3 is CASSLVPANTEAFF. In nucleotides, the CDR3 is TGTGCCAGCAGCTTAGTTCCGGCGAACACTGAAGCTTTCTTT.

This chain uses TRBV5-6 with TRBJ1-1; D call uncertain. Germline lookup yields CDR1 SGHDT and CDR2 YYEEEE. V lost 4 bases and J 2 bases, leaving 12 bases between the germline ends. This CDR3 contains 14 residues. Here the CDR3 DNA reads TGTGCCAGCAGCCGGAGAGGGTATAACACTGAAGCTTTCTTT. This sequence encodes CASSRRGYNTEAFF.

The chain carries TRBV9 and TRBJ1-2; 11 bases align to TRBD1. Germline CDR1 SGDLS, CDR2 YYNGEE. After removal of 3 bases from V and 6 bases from J, the junction contained 13 bases not matched to a gene. This CDR3 region has 17 residues. The CDR3 here is CASSGRDRGAPVDGYTF. The CDR3 DNA is TGTGCCAGCAGCGGAAGGGACAGGGGGGCGCCGGTTGATGGCTACACCTTC.

V is TRBV10-3 and J is TRBJ1-4; no clear D. Trimming took off 1 base at V and 7 bases at J, with 7 bases between the two ends. The CDR3 runs 13 residues. CDR1 and CDR2 from the germline V gene are ENHRY and SYGVKD. Here the CDR3 reads CAISEFDGEKLFF. The CDR3 bases are TGTGCCATCAGTGAGTTTGACGGTGAAAAACTGTTTTTT.

The chain carries TRBV5-6 and TRBJ2-6; D is tentatively TRBD1 or TRBD2 (5 bases each). V was trimmed by 5 bases and J by 0 bases, leaving 18 bases between them. This CDR3 is 18 amino acids long. Germline CDR1 reads SGHDT; CDR2 reads YYEEEE. The CDR3 nucleotides read TGTGCCAGCAGTTTTACCCGGGGACCAAGCTCTGGGGCCAACGTCCTGACTTTC. Protein: CASSFTRGPSSGANVLTF.

This clone was found many times. The rearrangement joins TRBV4-2 to TRBJ2-7; D is unresolved. The V end was cut by 0 bases, the J end by 6 bases, with 6 bases between. The CDR3 covers 12 residues. CDR1 LGHNA and CDR2 YNFKEQ come from the germline V gene. In nucleotides, the CDR3 is TGTGCCAGCAGCCAAGAGTGGGGCGAGCAGTACTTC. It yields the protein CASSQEWGEQYF.

The chain combines TRBV30 with TRBJ2-1; D is possibly TRBD1 (5 bases). From germline, CDR1 is GTSNPN and CDR2 SVGIG (reference sequence). With 4 bases removed from V and 6 bases from J, the gap between germline ends came to 10 bases. The CDR3 totals 12 residues. The CDR3 loop reads CAWTLDSNEQFF. CDR3 nucleotide sequence: TGTGCCTGGACCCTAGACAGCAATGAGCAGTTCTTC.

V gene TRBV2 combines with J gene TRBJ2-1; possibly TRBD2 for D (6 bases). Trimming cost V 3 bases and J 5 bases, with 14 bases left between them. This CDR3 has 15 amino acids. Germline loops: CDR1 SNHLY, CDR2 FYNNEI. The CDR3 sequence is CASSEVAVAHNEQFF. DNA of the CDR3: TGTGCCAGCAGTGAGGTAGCGGTAGCACACAATGAGCAGTTCTTC. The variable domain in full, completed from reference TRBV2 and TRBJ2-1, reads EPEVTQTPSHQVTQMGQEVILRCVPISNHLYFYWYRQILGQKVEFLVSFYNNEISEKSEIFDDQFSVERPDGSNFTLKIRSTKLEDSAMYFCASSEVAVAHNEQFFGPGTRLTVL.

This clone was found a few times. V is TRBV30 and J is TRBJ2-1, with TRBD1 as a possible D gene (6 bases). V was trimmed by 8 bases and J by 9 bases, leaving 20 bases between them. CDR3 size: 13 residues. CDR1 and CDR2 (germline): GTSNPN, SVGIG (reference sequence). This CDR3 is CALRAGERGEQFF. CDR3 coding DNA: TGTGCCCTTAGGGCAGGGGAGAGGGGTGAGCAGTTCTTC.

The CDR3: CSALPGPREGEQYF. The CDR3 DNA is TGCAGCGCATTGCCGGGCCCCAGGGAGGGAGAGCAGTACTTC. The chain couples TRBV29-1 to TRBJ2-7; 7 nucleotides align to TRBD2. Per germline, CDR1 SQVTM and CDR2 ANQGSEA. This CDR3 is 14 amino acids long. V trimming: 7 bases; J trimming: 7 bases; junction bases outside the gene matches: 16.